This T cell receptor beta chain was sequenced for a study of metastatic and nonmetastatic thyroid tumors. Overall study context: From malignant and benign thyroid patients, repertoires in blood and in tumor or nodule tissue were compared.

Looked up from germline, CDR1 is LNHDA and CDR2 is SQIVND (reference sequence). V was clipped by 5 bases and J by 3 bases; unmatched bases: 6. CDR3 size: 14 residues. Original processing notes: Built for papillary thyroid cancer, a distant-metastasis classifier drew on CDR3 differences across clinicopathological groups. Through MiXCR, TCRdb re-clonotyped the PCR reads. V and J calls and clone size were set by TCRdb, not the authors. The sample includes 49,000 or so clones, about 25% of them seen just once. Overall study findings and caveats: In both blood and tumor samples, TCR beta diversity was reported significantly higher for malignant than benign nodules.

The sample holds many counts of this clone. Its antigen is undetermined. Every patient was untreated before thyroid surgery. The receptor was isolated from a male donor with papillary thyroid cancer or a benign thyroid nodule (not recorded which). Some clones in this sample may be carry-over from other donors' samples. The sample comprised blood. This chain connects TRBV19 to TRBJ2-7, with 8 bases that match TRBD1. CDR3 DNA sequence: TGTGCCAGTAGTTTCACCGGGACAGGCTACGAGCAGTACTTC. The encoded protein is CASSFTGTGYEQYF.